This entry lists 17 T cell receptor beta chains sequenced from one sample in a study of blood T cell repertoires in COVID-19. The data were produced by immunoSEQ multiplex PCR, yet TCRdb's version contains in-frame clones alone and is incomplete. Of roughly 180,000 clones listed, about 81% are singletons. Sequences were obtained from peripheral blood. The receptors shown here come from a woman over 75 with COVID-19, enrolled during active disease.

J is TRBJ2-7 and V is TRBV28; D is uncertain. CDR1 and CDR2 (germline): MDHEN, SYDVKM. CDR3 length: 12 residues. V was clipped by 5 bases and J by 0 bases, with 5 bases between them. This CDR3 reads CASSESSYEQYF. The CDR3 DNA sequence: TGTGCCAGCAGTGAGAGCTCCTACGAGCAGTACTTC.

The chain has TRBV28 and TRBJ1-1; perhaps TRBD1 as D (5 bases). V shed 3 bases and J shed 4 bases, with 12 bases lying between them. The length of the CDR3 is 14 residues. CDR1 and CDR2 (germline): MDHEN, SYDVKM. The CDR3 is CASSFWDGGTEAFF. CDR3 sequence (DNA): TGTGCCAGCAGTTTCTGGGACGGGGGCACTGAAGCTTTCTTT.

This rearrangement joins TRBV4-2 to TRBJ2-7, with 9 bases that match TRBD2. The V and J ends lost 0 bases and 9 bases, in that order; junction bases with no gene match: 12. The CDR3 runs 16 residues. CDR1 and CDR2 from the germline V gene are LGHNA and YNFKEQ. This chain's CDR3 is CASSQEAGTSSVAQYF. CDR3 sequence (DNA): TGTGCCAGCAGCCAAGAAGCCGGGACTAGCAGTGTCGCGCAGTACTTC.

V usage is TRBV4-2 and J usage is TRBJ1-4, with D unresolved. The CDR3 has 13 residues. The germline V gene encodes CDR1 LGHNA and CDR2 YNFKEQ. The V and J ends lost 0 bases and 9 bases respectively, with 8 bases between them. The DNA of the CDR3 is TGTGCCAGCAGCCAAGAAGCGTTTCAAAAACTGTTTTTT. Its protein product is CASSQEAFQKLFF.

The chain carries TRBV7-2 and TRBJ2-5, with 7 positions matching TRBD1. The J segment lost 0 bases and the V segment lost 6 bases, leaving 4 bases of the junction unmatched. The CDR3 is 14 residues long. The germline CDR1 and CDR2 sequences are SGHTA and FQGNSA. This CDR3 is CASSRTGDQETQYF. The CDR3 region has the DNA TGTGCCAGCAGTCGCACAGGGGACCAAGAGACCCAGTACTTC. Full variable domain (rest looked up from reference TRBV7-2 and TRBJ2-5): GAGVSQSPSNKVTEKGKDVELRCDPISGHTALYWYRQSLGQGLEFLIYFQGNSAPDKSGLPSDRFSAERTGGSVSTLTIQRTQQEDSAVYLCASSRTGDQETQYFGPGTRLLVL.

V and J are TRBV5-1 and TRBJ1-1, with a tentative D call TRBD1 (5 bases). This CDR3 has 14 residues. CDR1 is SGHRS, CDR2 YFSETQ, per germline. Trimming removed 3 bases from V and 5 bases from J, with 14 bases in between. In nucleotides, the CDR3 is TGCGCCAGCAGCTACCGACAGATGCAGACTGAAGCTTTCTTT. It specifies CASSYRQMQTEAFF.

The chain is built from TRBV9 and TRBJ2-2; 10 bases are shared with TRBD2. J lost 3 bases, V lost 4 bases, and 9 bases had no gene match. Looked up from germline, CDR1 is SGDLS and CDR2 is YYNGEE. The CDR3 loop spans 17 amino acids. CDR3 loop: CASSTRGLAGDTGELFF. DNA for the CDR3: TGTGCCAGCAGCACGAGGGGTCTAGCGGGGGACACCGGGGAGCTGTTTTTT.

CDR3 sequence: CASSQDGVGGTGSYEQYF. In DNA form, the CDR3 reads TGTGCCAGCAGCCAAGATGGGGTGGGAGGGACAGGATCCTACGAGCAGTACTTC. The chain couples TRBV14 to TRBJ2-7; D perhaps matches TRBD1 (8 bases). Germline loops: CDR1 SGHDN, CDR2 FVKESK. The CDR3 spans 18 residues. The V end lost 0 bases, the J end lost 1 base, and 19 bases lay between the germline ends.

The chain is built from TRBV5-5 and TRBJ2-1, with 8 bases aligning to TRBD2. The CDR3 contains 16 residues. V trimming: 6 bases; J trimming: 0 bases; junction bases outside the gene matches: 8. Germline-derived CDR1 and CDR2 are SGHKS and YYEKEE (reference sequence). CDR3 in amino acids: CASTTSGSSSYNEQFF. DNA of the CDR3: TGTGCCAGCACAACTAGCGGTTCAAGCTCCTACAATGAGCAGTTCTTC.

The chain links TRBV4-2 to TRBJ2-5; D is unclear. Germline CDR1 is LGHNA and CDR2 is YNFKEQ. The V gene lost 1 base and the J gene lost 1 base, with 4 bases spanning the gap. This CDR3 is 13 amino acids long. CDR3 in DNA: TGTGCCAGCAGCCAAGCTAGCCAAGAGACCCAGTACTTC. It translates to CASSQASQETQYF.

The chain couples TRBV19 to TRBJ2-5, with D possibly being TRBD2 (7 bases). Trimming left V 5 bases short and J 2 bases short, with 15 bases between. The CDR3 has 15 residues. Per germline, CDR1 LNHDA and CDR2 SQIVND (reference sequence). As DNA, the CDR3 is TGTGCCAGTAGTCTTGAGGGGGGAGGGCAAGAGACCCAGTACTTC. This sequence encodes CASSLEGGGQETQYF.

The chain is built from TRBV7-2 and TRBJ1-4; D perhaps matches TRBD1 (5 bases). The V gene lost 5 bases and the J gene lost 5 bases, with 15 bases spanning the gap. Germline values: CDR1 SGHTA, CDR2 FQGNSA. CDR3 length: 15 residues. The CDR3 nucleotides read TGTGCCAGCAGCCAAGGGGTGTATGGGAATGAAAAACTGTTTTTT. This translates into CASSQGVYGNEKLFF.

The chain carries TRBV28 and TRBJ2-7; 8 nucleotides line up with TRBD2. The germline V gene encodes CDR1 MDHEN and CDR2 SYDVKM. J was trimmed by 4 bases and V by 8 bases; bases with no gene match: 7. This CDR3 has 13 residues. The CDR3 here is CASRLASSYEQYF. The CDR3 nucleotides are TGTGCCAGCCGACTAGCGAGCAGTTACGAGCAGTACTTC.

This chain uses TRBV5-1 with TRBJ1-1; D is unclear. CDR1 and CDR2 from the germline V gene are SGHRS and YFSETQ. This CDR3 is 14 amino acids long. V gave up 0 bases and J gave up 2 bases, with 8 bases separating them. The DNA for the CDR3 is TGCGCCAGCAGCTTGGCCTGGCCTAACACTGAAGCTTTCTTT. Translation gives CASSLAWPNTEAFF. The whole variable domain, filled in from reference TRBV5-1 and TRBJ1-1, reads KAGVTQTPRYLIKTRGQQVTLSCSPISGHRSVSWYQQTPGQGLQFLFEYFSETQRNKGNFPGRFSGRQFSNSRSEMNVSTLELGDSALYLCASSLAWPNTEAFFGQGTRLTVV.

This chain uses TRBV7-2 with TRBJ2-5; TRBD2 aligns across 11 bases. This CDR3 is 18 amino acids long. With 3 bases clipped from V and 0 bases from J, the junction kept 9 bases outside the gene matches. Per the germline V gene, CDR1 is SGHTA and CDR2 is FQGNSA. CDR3 amino acids: CASSLSLAGGGNQETQYF. The CDR3 nucleotides are TGTGCCAGCAGCTTGAGTCTAGCGGGGGGCGGTAACCAAGAGACCCAGTACTTC.

As DNA, the CDR3 is TGCAGTGCTAGTGAGGGGGCAAATGAAAAACTGTTTTTT. Translation: CSASEGANEKLFF. The chain carries TRBV20-1 and TRBJ1-4, with 7 bases aligning to TRBD1. The ends lost 3 bases at V and 5 bases at J; junction bases unmatched: 3. The germline V gene encodes CDR1 DFQATT and CDR2 SNEGSKA (reference sequence). The CDR3 consists of 13 residues.

The chain joins TRBV4-1 to TRBJ2-1, with 8 bases lining up with TRBD2. The CDR3 totals 17 residues. CDR1 and CDR2 (germline): MGHRA, YSYEKL. Trimming took 1 base from V and 2 from J; bases not matched to a gene: 7. CDR3 residues: CASSQVSGRSPYNEQFF. DNA for the CDR3: TGCGCCAGCAGCCAAGTGAGCGGGAGAAGCCCCTACAATGAGCAGTTCTTC.